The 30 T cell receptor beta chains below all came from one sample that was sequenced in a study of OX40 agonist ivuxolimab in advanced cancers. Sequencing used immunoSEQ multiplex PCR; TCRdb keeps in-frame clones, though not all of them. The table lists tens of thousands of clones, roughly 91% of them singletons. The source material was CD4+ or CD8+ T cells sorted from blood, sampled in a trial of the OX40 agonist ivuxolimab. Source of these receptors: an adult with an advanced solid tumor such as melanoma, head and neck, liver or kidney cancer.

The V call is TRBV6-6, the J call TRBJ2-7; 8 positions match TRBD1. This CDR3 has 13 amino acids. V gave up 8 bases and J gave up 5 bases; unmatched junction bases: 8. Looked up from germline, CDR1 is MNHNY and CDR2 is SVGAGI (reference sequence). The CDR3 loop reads CASGSGGWDEQYF. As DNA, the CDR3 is TGTGCCAGCGGATCAGGGGGCTGGGACGAGCAGTACTTC.

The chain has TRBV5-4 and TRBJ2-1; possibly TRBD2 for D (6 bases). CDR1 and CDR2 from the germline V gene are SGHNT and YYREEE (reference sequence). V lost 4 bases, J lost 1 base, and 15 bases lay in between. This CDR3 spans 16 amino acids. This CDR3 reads CASSTGSGLSYNEQFF. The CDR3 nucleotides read TGTGCCAGCAGCACTGGGTCCGGACTATCCTACAATGAGCAGTTCTTC.

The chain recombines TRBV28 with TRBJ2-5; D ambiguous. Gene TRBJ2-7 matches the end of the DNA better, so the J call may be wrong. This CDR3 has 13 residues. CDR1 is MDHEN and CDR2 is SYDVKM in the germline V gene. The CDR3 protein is CASRIPNHYEQYF. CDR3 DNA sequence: TGTGCCAGCAGGATTCCAAACCACTACGAGCAGTACTTC.

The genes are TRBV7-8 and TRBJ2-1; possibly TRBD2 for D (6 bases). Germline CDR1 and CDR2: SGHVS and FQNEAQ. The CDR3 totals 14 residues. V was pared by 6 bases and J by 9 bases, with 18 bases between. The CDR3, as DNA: TGTGCCAGCAGTAGCGGAGAAGGGTCAGGTGAGCAGTTCTTC. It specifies CASSSGEGSGEQFF.

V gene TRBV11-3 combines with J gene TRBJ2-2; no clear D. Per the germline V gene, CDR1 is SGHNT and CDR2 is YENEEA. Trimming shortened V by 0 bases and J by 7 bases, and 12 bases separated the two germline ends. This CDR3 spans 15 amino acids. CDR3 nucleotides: TGTGCCAGCAGCTTAGAACGTTACAATGTCGGGGAGCTGTTTTTT. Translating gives CASSLERYNVGELFF. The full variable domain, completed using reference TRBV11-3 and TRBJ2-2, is EAGVVQSPRYKIIEKKQPVAFWCNPISGHNTLYWYLQNLGQGPELLIRYENEEAVDDSQLPKDRFSAERLKGVDSTLKIQPAELGDSAVYLCASSLERYNVGELFFGEGSRLTVL.

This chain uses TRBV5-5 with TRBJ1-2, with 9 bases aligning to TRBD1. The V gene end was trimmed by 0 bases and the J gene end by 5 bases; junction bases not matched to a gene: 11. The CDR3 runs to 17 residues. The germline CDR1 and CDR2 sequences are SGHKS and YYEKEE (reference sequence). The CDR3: CASSLVPARGTGYGYTF. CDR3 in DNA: TGTGCCAGCAGCTTGGTACCCGCACGTGGGACAGGGTATGGCTACACCTTC.

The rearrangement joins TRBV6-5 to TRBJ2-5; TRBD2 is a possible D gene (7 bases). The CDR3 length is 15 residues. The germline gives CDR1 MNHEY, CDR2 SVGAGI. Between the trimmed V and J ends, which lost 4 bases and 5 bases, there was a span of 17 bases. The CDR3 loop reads CASSFTRGGFETQYF. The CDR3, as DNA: TGTGCCAGCAGTTTTACGAGGGGGGGGTTCGAGACCCAGTACTTC.

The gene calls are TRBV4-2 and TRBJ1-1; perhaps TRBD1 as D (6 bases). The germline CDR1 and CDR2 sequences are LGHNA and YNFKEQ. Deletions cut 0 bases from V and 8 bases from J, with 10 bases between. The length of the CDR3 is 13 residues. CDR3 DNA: TGTGCCAGCAGCCAAGACAGGGGACGCGAAGCTTTCTTT. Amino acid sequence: CASSQDRGREAFF.

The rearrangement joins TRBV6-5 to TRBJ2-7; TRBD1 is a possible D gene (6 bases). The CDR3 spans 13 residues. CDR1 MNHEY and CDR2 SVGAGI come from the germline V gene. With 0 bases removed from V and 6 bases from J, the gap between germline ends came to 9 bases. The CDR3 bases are TGTGCCAGCAGTTACTCGGGGGCGGGCGAGCAGTACTTC. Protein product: CASSYSGAGEQYF.

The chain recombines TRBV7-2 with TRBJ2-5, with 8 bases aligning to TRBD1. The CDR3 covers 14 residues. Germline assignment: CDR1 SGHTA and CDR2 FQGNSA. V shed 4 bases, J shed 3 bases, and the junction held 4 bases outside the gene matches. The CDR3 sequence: CASSSQGAKETQYF. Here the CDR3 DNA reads TGTGCCAGCAGCTCGCAGGGGGCTAAAGAGACCCAGTACTTC.

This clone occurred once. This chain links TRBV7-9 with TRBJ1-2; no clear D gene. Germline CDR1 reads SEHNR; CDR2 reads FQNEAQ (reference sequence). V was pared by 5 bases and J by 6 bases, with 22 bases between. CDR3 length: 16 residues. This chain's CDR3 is CASSPPARVTNNGYTF. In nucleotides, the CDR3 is TGTGCCAGCAGCCCGCCGGCACGGGTTACGAATAATGGCTACACCTTC.

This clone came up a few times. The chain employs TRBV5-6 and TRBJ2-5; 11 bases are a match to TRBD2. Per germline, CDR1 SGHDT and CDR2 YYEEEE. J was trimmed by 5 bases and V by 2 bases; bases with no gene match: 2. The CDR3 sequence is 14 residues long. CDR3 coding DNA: TGTGCCAGCAGCTTTTCTAGCGGGGGGGAGACCCAGTACTTC. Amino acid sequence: CASSFSSGGETQYF.

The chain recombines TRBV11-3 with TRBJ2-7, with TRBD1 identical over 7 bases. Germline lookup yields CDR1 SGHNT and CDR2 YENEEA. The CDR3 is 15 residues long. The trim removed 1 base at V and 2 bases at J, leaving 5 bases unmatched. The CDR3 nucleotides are TGTGCCAGCAGCTTAGGGGGACAGCTGCCCTACGAGCAGTACTTC. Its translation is CASSLGGQLPYEQYF.

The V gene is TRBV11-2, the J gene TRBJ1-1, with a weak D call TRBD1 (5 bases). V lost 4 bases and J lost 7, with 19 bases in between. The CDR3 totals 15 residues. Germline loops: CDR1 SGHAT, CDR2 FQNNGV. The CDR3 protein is CASSSAGAAGGEAFF. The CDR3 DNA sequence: TGTGCCAGCAGCTCCGCGGGTGCGGCCGGGGGTGAAGCTTTCTTT.

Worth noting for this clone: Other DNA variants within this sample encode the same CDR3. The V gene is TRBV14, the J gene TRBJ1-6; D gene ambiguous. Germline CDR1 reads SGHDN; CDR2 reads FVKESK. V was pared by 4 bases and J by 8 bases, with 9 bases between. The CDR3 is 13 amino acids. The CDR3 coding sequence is TGTGCCAGCAGCCCGAGAATTGATTCACCCCTCCACTTT. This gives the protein CASSPRIDSPLHF. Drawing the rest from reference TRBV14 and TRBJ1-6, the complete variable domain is EAGVTQFPSHSVIEKGQTVTLRCDPISGHDNLYWYRRVMGKEIKFLLHFVKESKQDESGMPNNRFLAERTGGTYSTLKVQPAELEDSGVYFCASSPRIDSPLHFGNGTRLTVT.

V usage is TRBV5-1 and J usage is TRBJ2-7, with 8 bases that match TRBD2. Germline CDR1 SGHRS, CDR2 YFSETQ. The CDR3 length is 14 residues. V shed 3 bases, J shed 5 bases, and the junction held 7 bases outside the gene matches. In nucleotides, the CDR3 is TGCGCCAGCAGCTCTCGGGGGGGCCGCGACGAGCAGTACTTC. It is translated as CASSSRGGRDEQYF.

The CDR3 region has the DNA TGTGCCAGCAGCACCGGGGGGCGGACGCGAACCTTC. Amino acids: CASSTGGRTRTF. The chain recombines TRBV5-4 with TRBJ1-2; a possible D gene is TRBD1 (6 bases). The CDR3 totals 12 residues. Germline V gene data show CDR1 as SGHNT and CDR2 as YYREEE (reference sequence). V lost 4 bases and J 14 bases, leaving 18 bases between the germline ends.

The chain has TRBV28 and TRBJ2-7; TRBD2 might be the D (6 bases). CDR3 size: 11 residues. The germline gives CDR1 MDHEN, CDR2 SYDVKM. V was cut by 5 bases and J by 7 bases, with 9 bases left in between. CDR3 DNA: TGTGCCAGCAGTCCGGGGGAAGAGCAGTACTTC. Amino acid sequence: CASSPGEEQYF.

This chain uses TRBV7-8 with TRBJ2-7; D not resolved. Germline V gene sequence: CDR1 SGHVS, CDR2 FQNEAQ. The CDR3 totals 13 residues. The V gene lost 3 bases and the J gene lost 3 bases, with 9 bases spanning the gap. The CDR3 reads CASSLGPNYEQYF. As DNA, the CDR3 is TGTGCCAGCAGCTTGGGTCCCAACTACGAGCAGTACTTC.

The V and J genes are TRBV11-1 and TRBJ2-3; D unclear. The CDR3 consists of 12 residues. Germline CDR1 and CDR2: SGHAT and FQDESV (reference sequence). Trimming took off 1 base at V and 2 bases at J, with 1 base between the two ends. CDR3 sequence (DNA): TGTGCCAGCAGCTTAGTCACAGATACGCAGTATTTT. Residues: CASSLVTDTQYF.

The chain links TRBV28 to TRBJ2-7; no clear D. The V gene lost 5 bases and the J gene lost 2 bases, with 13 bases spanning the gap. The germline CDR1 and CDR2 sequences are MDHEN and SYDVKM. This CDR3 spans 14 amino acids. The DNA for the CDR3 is TGTGCCAGCAGTCCCCCGTCCCTTCCCTACGAGCAGTACTTC. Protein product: CASSPPSLPYEQYF. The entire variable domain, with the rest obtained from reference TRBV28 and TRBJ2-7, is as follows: DVKVTQSSRYLVKRTGEKVFLECVQDMDHENMFWYRQDPGLGLRLIYFSYDVKMKEKGDIPEGYSVSREKKERFSLILESASTNQTSMYLCASSPPSLPYEQYFGPGTRLTVT.

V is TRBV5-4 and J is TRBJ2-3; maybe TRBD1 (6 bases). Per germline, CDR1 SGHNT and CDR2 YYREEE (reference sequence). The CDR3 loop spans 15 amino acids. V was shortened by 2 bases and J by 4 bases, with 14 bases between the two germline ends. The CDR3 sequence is CASSLFNRVSDTQYF. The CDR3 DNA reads TGTGCCAGCAGCTTATTCAACAGGGTTTCAGATACGCAGTATTTT.

CDR3 nucleotides: TGCGCCAGCAGCTTATTCGGGGGCTCCGGGGAGCTGTTTTTT. Protein sequence: CASSLFGGSGELFF. V gene TRBV5-1 combines with J gene TRBJ2-2; D may correspond to TRBD1 or TRBD2 (6 bases each). This CDR3 is 14 amino acids long. With 2 bases removed from V and 6 bases from J, the gap between germline ends came to 11 bases. CDR1 SGHRS and CDR2 YFSETQ come from the germline V gene.

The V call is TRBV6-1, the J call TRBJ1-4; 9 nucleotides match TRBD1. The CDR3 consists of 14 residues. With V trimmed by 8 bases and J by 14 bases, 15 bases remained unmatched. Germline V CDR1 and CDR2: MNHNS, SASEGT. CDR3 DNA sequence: TGTGCCAGCGGGGAAACCGGGACAGGGAAAGAGCTGTTTTTT. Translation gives CASGETGTGKELFF.

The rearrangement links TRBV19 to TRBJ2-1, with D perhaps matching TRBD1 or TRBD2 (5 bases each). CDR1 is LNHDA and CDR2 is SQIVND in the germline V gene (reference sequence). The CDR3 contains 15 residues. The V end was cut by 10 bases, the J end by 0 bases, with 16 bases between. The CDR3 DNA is TGTGCCACTGCCCGGGACGCCTTCTCCTACAATGAGCAGTTCTTC. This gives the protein CATARDAFSYNEQFF.

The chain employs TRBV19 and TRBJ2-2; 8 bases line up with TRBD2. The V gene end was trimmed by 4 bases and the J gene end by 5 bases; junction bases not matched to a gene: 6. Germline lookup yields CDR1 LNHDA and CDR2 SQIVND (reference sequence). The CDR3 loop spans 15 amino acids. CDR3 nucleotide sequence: TGTGCCAGTAGTAAGGGGACTAGGGGGACCGGGGAGCTGTTTTTT. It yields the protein CASSKGTRGTGELFF. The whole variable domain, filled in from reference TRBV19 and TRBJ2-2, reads DGGITQSPKYLFRKEGQNVTLSCEQNLNHDAMYWYRQDPGQGLRLIYYSQIVNDFQKGDIAEGYSVSREKKESFPLTVTSAQKNPTAFYLCASSKGTRGTGELFFGEGSRLTVL.

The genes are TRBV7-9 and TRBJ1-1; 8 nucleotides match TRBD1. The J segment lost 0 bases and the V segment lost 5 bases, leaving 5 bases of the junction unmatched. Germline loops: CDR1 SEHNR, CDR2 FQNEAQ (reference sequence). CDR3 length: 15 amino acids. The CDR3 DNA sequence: TGTGCCAGCAGCCCCGGACAGGGAGTGAACACTGAAGCTTTCTTT. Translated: CASSPGQGVNTEAFF.

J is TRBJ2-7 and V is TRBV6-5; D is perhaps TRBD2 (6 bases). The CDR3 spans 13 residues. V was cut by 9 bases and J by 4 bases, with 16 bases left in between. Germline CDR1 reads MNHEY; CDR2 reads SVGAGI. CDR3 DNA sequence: TGTGCCAGTAGGAGGGCCGGGGAGTACGAGCAGTACTTC. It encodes CASRRAGEYEQYF.

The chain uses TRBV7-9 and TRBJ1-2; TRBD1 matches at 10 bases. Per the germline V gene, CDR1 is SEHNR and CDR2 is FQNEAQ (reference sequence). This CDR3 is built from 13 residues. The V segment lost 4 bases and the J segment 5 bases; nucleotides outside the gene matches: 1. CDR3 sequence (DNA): TGTGCCAGCAGCTGGGACAGGGGTTATGGCTACACCTTC. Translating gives CASSWDRGYGYTF.

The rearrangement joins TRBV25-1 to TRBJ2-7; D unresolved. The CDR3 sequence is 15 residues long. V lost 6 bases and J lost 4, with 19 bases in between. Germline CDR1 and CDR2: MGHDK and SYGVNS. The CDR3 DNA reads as TGTGCCAGCAGAAAGGACGGACCGTTTTCTTACGAGCAGTACTTC. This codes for CASRKDGPFSYEQYF.